A single sample gave rise to the 32 T cell receptor beta chains below, sequenced in a study of blood T cell repertoires in COVID-19. The repertoire was sequenced with immunoSEQ multiplex PCR; TCRdb's copy has only in-frame clones and lacks some. The sample records around 15,000 clones, roughly four fifths being singletons. Sequences were obtained from peripheral blood. The receptors shown here come from a man aged 55 to 69 with acute or convalescent COVID-19.

The chain recombines TRBV27 with TRBJ2-3; D may be TRBD2 (7 bases). The CDR3 totals 15 residues. The V and J ends lost 3 bases and 1 base respectively, with 11 bases between them. Germline V gene data show CDR1 as MNHEY and CDR2 as SMNVEV (reference sequence). The DNA of the CDR3 is TGTGCCAGCAGTTTCGGGGGGCGAGGCACAGATACGCAGTATTTT. It translates to CASSFGGRGTDTQYF.

V usage is TRBV18 and J usage is TRBJ2-3; 10 bases line up with TRBD2. V was clipped by 3 bases and J by 0 bases; unmatched bases: 3. Germline V gives CDR1 KGHSH, CDR2 LQKENI. This CDR3 spans 16 amino acids. The CDR3 DNA sequence: TGTGCCAGCTCACCGTTAGCGGGAGGTAGCACAGATACGCAGTATTTT. Amino acid sequence: CASSPLAGGSTDTQYF.

This clone came up once. The chain joins TRBV7-3 to TRBJ2-1, with 11 bases aligning to TRBD1. Germline assignment: CDR1 SGHTA and CDR2 FQGTGA. The CDR3 is 18 residues long. V lost 1 base to trimming and J lost 3 bases; unmatched junction nucleotides: 8. CDR3 protein: CASSLSPGTGGNYNEQFF. The DNA of the CDR3 is TGTGCCAGCAGCTTAAGTCCCGGGACAGGGGGAAACTACAATGAGCAGTTCTTC.

This clone is deemed medium-sized. The chain combines TRBV6-5 with TRBJ1-1, with 9 positions matching TRBD1. Germline V CDR1 and CDR2: MNHEY, SVGAGI. Trimming took 6 bases from V and 1 from J; bases not matched to a gene: 6. The CDR3 contains 15 residues. The CDR3 DNA sequence: TGTGCCAGCAGGGGAGGGACAGGGACGAACACTGAAGCTTTCTTT. The encoded protein is CASRGGTGTNTEAFF.

The chain combines TRBV5-1 with TRBJ1-1, with D tentatively TRBD1 (6 bases). Germline lookup yields CDR1 SGHRS and CDR2 YFSETQ. V was shortened by 4 bases and J by 4 bases, with 14 bases between the two germline ends. The CDR3 sequence is 14 residues long. CDR3 bases: TGCGCCAGCAGCCTGCCCACAGGGAGCACTGAAGCTTTCTTT. Amino acids: CASSLPTGSTEAFF.

This clone has just one count. J is TRBJ1-6 and V is TRBV10-3, with 8 positions matching TRBD1. CDR3 length: 17 amino acids. The germline V gene has CDR1 ENHRY and CDR2 SYGVKD. V was clipped by 2 bases and J by 9 bases; unmatched bases: 12. The CDR3 DNA reads TGTGCCATCAGTGAGACTGGACAGGGAAGTTTGAGTTCACCCCTCCACTTT. Translated, it gives CAISETGQGSLSSPLHF.

The V and J genes are TRBV6-5 and TRBJ1-5; 7 bases agree with TRBD1. The CDR3 consists of 13 residues. V was clipped by 6 bases and J by 6 bases; unmatched bases: 5. Germline lookup yields CDR1 MNHEY and CDR2 SVGAGI. The CDR3 DNA reads TGTGCCAGCAGGCCGGGACAGATTCAGCCCCAGCATTTT. Translated: CASRPGQIQPQHF.

This rearrangement joins TRBV4-1 to TRBJ1-3; D remains unclear. V was cut by 2 bases and J by 0 bases, with 11 bases left in between. This CDR3 region has 16 residues. CDR1 is MGHRA, CDR2 YSYEKL, per germline. CDR3 DNA sequence: TGCGCCAGCAGCCAAAACGAGAACCTCTCTGGAAACACCATATATTTT. Translating it yields CASSQNENLSGNTIYF.

This clone is categorized as medium-sized. This chain joins TRBV9 and TRBJ1-1, with TRBD1 identical over 8 bases. CDR1 and CDR2 from the germline V gene are SGDLS and YYNGEE. V shed 0 bases and J 3 bases; nucleotides not matched to a gene: 7. This CDR3 contains 16 residues. For the CDR3, the DNA is TGTGCCAGCAGCGTAGGGATAACAGGGGGTCACACTGAAGCTTTCTTT. As protein: CASSVGITGGHTEAFF.

The chain joins TRBV7-9 to TRBJ2-7; possible D gene TRBD1, 6 bases. V lost 3 bases and J 3 bases, leaving 12 bases between the germline ends. The CDR3 loop spans 14 amino acids. CDR1 is SEHNR, CDR2 FQNEAQ, per germline (reference sequence). In nucleotides, the CDR3 is TGTGCCAGCAGCTTTGGTGGACAGTTCTACGAGCAGTACTTC. As protein: CASSFGGQFYEQYF.

The chain employs TRBV6-2 or TRBV6-3 and TRBJ2-5; no clear D gene. The CDR3 is made up of 14 amino acids. V was clipped by 6 bases and J by 2 bases, with 13 bases between them. Germline assignment: CDR1 MNHEY and CDR2 SVGEGT. DNA for the CDR3: TGTGCCAGCAGCGTGATCCACCAGCAAGAGACCCAGTACTTC. It specifies CASSVIHQQETQYF.

This chain joins TRBV5-1 and TRBJ2-7; 10 bases align to TRBD2. Losses at the gene ends were 0 bases for V and 7 bases for J; bases not matched to a gene: 10. Germline assignment: CDR1 SGHRS and CDR2 YFSETQ. The CDR3 extends over 16 amino acids. DNA for the CDR3: TGCGCCAGCAGCTTGGCGTCTAGCGGGAGTTGGCGGGAGCAGTACTTC. Its protein is CASSLASSGSWREQYF. The entire variable domain, with the rest obtained from reference TRBV5-1 and TRBJ2-7, is as follows: KAGVTQTPRYLIKTRGQQVTLSCSPISGHRSVSWYQQTPGQGLQFLFEYFSETQRNKGNFPGRFSGRQFSNSRSEMNVSTLELGDSALYLCASSLASSGSWREQYFGPGTRLTVT.

This clone was found once. The chain employs TRBV7-2 and TRBJ2-5; 10 nucleotides match TRBD2. The CDR3 sequence is 18 residues long. Germline CDR1 and CDR2: SGHTA and FQGNSA. V was clipped by 6 bases and J by 1 base; unmatched bases: 14. CDR3 DNA: TGTGCCAGCAGTTACGCTCCACCGGGACTAGCGACCCAAGAGACCCAGTACTTC. Translating gives CASSYAPPGLATQETQYF.

The rearrangement uses TRBV5-8 and TRBJ2-3; the D gene is possibly TRBD1 (6 bases). The length of the CDR3 is 14 residues. V gave up 2 bases and J gave up 6 bases, with 13 bases separating them. The V gene's germline CDR1 is SGHTS and CDR2 YDEGEE. CDR3 amino acids: CASSFRQAKDTQYF. The CDR3 coding sequence is TGTGCCAGCAGCTTTAGACAGGCGAAGGATACGCAGTATTTT. Using reference TRBV5-8 and TRBJ2-3 for the parts outside the CDR3, the full variable domain is EAGVTQSPTHLIKTRGQQATLRCSPISGHTSVYWYQQALGLGLQFLLWYDEGEERNRGNFPPRFSGRQFPNYSSELNVNALELEDSALYLCASSFRQAKDTQYFGPGTRLTVL.

V is TRBV6-1 and J is TRBJ2-7; the D is unclear. The V end was cut by 2 bases, the J end by 4 bases, with 15 bases between. CDR1 is MNHNS and CDR2 is SASEGT in the germline V gene. The CDR3 loop spans 15 amino acids. CDR3 in DNA: TGTGCCAGCAGTGAAATTGAGAGGAGTTCTTACGAGCAGTACTTC. Translating it yields CASSEIERSSYEQYF.

This chain uses TRBV19 with TRBJ1-5, with 9 bases matching TRBD1. The length of the CDR3 is 14 residues. Trimming removed 4 bases from V and 6 bases from J; junction bases left unmatched: 4. CDR1 is LNHDA, CDR2 SQIVND, per germline (reference sequence). The CDR3 sequence is CASSTTGGGQPQHF. The DNA of the CDR3 is TGTGCCAGTAGTACGACAGGGGGGGGTCAGCCCCAGCATTTT.

The count of this clone is one. J is TRBJ2-3 and V is TRBV27; 7 positions agree with TRBD2. Germline V gene data show CDR1 as MNHEY and CDR2 as SMNVEV (reference sequence). The CDR3 length is 14 residues. V was pared by 10 bases and J by 2 bases, with 9 bases of the junction left unmatched. The CDR3 sequence: CATGLGRTTDTQYF. Here the CDR3 DNA reads TGTGCCACCGGACTCGGGAGGACCACAGATACGCAGTATTTT.

This clone occurred a few times. The chain couples TRBV4-3 to TRBJ2-7, with D possibly being TRBD1 (6 bases). CDR1 is LGHNA, CDR2 YSLEER, per germline. The CDR3 has 15 residues. V lost 1 base, J lost 5 bases, and 15 bases lay in between. The CDR3 protein is CASSQGIDRSNEQYF. Here the CDR3 DNA reads TGCGCCAGCAGCCAAGGGATCGACAGGTCCAACGAGCAGTACTTC.

The V call is TRBV3-1 (or the pseudogene TRBV3-2), the J call TRBJ1-2; D is uncertain. Germline loops: CDR1 LGHDT, CDR2 YNNKEL (reference sequence). CDR3 length: 13 residues. V gave up 2 bases and J gave up 7 bases, with 11 bases separating them. The CDR3 sequence is CASSQLGGAGYTF. In nucleotides, the CDR3 is TGTGCCAGCAGCCAACTCGGAGGAGCTGGCTACACCTTC.

The chain carries TRBV30 and TRBJ1-5; TRBD1 is a possible D gene (5 bases). CDR1 GTSNPN and CDR2 SVGIG come from the germline V gene (reference sequence). V gave up 2 bases and J gave up 7 bases, with 12 bases separating them. The CDR3 is 13 residues long. CDR3 in amino acids: CAWSPGGTQPQHF. The CDR3 nucleotides read TGTGCCTGGAGTCCCGGGGGTACCCAGCCCCAGCATTTT.

V is TRBV12-5 and J is TRBJ1-1; the D is unclear. Trimming left V 5 bases short and J 0 bases short, with 10 bases between. The CDR3 loop spans 14 amino acids. In germline, CDR1 is LGHNT, CDR2 FRNRAP. CDR3 DNA sequence: TGTGCTAGTGGTAGATACGGGATGAACACTGAAGCTTTCTTT. This gives the protein CASGRYGMNTEAFF.

This clone was seen only once. The chain joins TRBV5-1 to TRBJ1-2, with D uncertain. The CDR3 extends over 12 amino acids. CDR1 is SGHRS and CDR2 is YFSETQ in the germline V gene. V was trimmed by 4 bases and J by 8 bases, leaving 12 bases between them. The CDR3 DNA follows: TGCGCCAGCAGCGTTGAGGGTTACGGCTACACCTTC. Translation gives CASSVEGYGYTF.

The chain carries TRBV9 and TRBJ1-5; D is unresolved. Germline loops: CDR1 SGDLS, CDR2 YYNGEE. The CDR3 is made up of 15 amino acids. V was clipped by 3 bases and J by 2 bases, with 12 bases between them. CDR3: CASSASGSGNQPQHF. The CDR3 DNA sequence: TGTGCCAGCAGCGCCTCCGGGTCAGGCAATCAGCCCCAGCATTTT.

This clone appeared once. The chain links TRBV6-2 or TRBV6-3 to TRBJ2-7, with a tentative D call TRBD2 (6 bases). The CDR3 is 13 residues long. Germline-derived CDR1 and CDR2 are MNHEY and SVGEGT. Trimming cost V 1 base and J 6 bases, with 10 bases left between them. CDR3 sequence reads: CASSYWQGGEQYF. The DNA of the CDR3 is TGTGCCAGCAGTTACTGGCAGGGAGGCGAGCAGTACTTC.

The J gene is TRBJ1-1, the V gene TRBV4-3; D is unclear. Germline lookup yields CDR1 LGHNA and CDR2 YSLEER. The CDR3 is made up of 14 amino acids. Trimming stripped 2 bases from V and 4 bases from J, with 11 bases between. DNA of the CDR3: TGCGCCAGCAGCCAACCCACCCGGGGCACTGAAGCTTTCTTT. Translation: CASSQPTRGTEAFF.

This clone appeared a few times. The gene calls are TRBV18 and TRBJ1-1; possible D gene TRBD1, 5 bases. The CDR3 length is 14 residues. Germline CDR1 reads KGHSH; CDR2 reads LQKENI. With 5 bases removed from V and 1 base from J, the gap between germline ends came to 11 bases. The CDR3 DNA reads TGTGCCAGCTCAATTAGTGGACAGAACACTGAAGCTTTCTTT. It translates to CASSISGQNTEAFF. Full variable domain (rest looked up from reference TRBV18 and TRBJ1-1): NAGVMQNPRHLVRRRGQEARLRCSPMKGHSHVYWYRQLPEEGLKFMVYLQKENIIDESGMPKERFSAEFPKEGPSILRIQQVVRGDSAAYFCASSISGQNTEAFFGQGTRLTVV.

V and J are TRBV19 and TRBJ1-2; D gene ambiguous. Germline V gene lookup returns CDR1 LNHDA and CDR2 SQIVND (reference sequence). V was clipped by 7 bases and J by 3 bases, with 21 bases between them. The CDR3 spans 16 residues. The CDR3 sequence: CASMSRRSGSDYGYTF. CDR3 nucleotides: TGTGCCAGTATGTCGCGGAGGAGTGGGTCGGACTATGGCTACACCTTC.

The chain uses TRBV5-4 and TRBJ1-2; D not certain. V dropped 5 bases and J dropped 0 bases, with 14 bases sitting between them. Germline-derived CDR1 and CDR2 are SGHNT and YYREEE (reference sequence). The CDR3 is made up of 15 amino acids. This CDR3 is CASRSAGETNYGYTF. CDR3 bases: TGTGCCAGCAGATCTGCCGGAGAAACTAACTATGGCTACACCTTC.

This chain joins TRBV11-2 and TRBJ1-1; 8 nucleotides line up with TRBD1. V lost 2 bases to trimming and J lost 11 bases; unmatched junction nucleotides: 7. The CDR3 is made up of 13 amino acids. CDR1 SGHAT and CDR2 FQNNGV come from the germline V gene. The CDR3 sequence: CASSLQAGGFAFF. The CDR3 bases are TGTGCCAGCAGCTTACAGGCAGGGGGCTTTGCTTTCTTT.

The chain uses TRBV5-1 and TRBJ1-1; TRBD1 aligns across 9 bases. The ends lost 4 bases at V and 4 bases at J; junction bases unmatched: 5. Per the germline V gene, CDR1 is SGHRS and CDR2 is YFSETQ. The CDR3 runs 14 residues. CDR3: CASSRQGGGTEAFF. In DNA, the CDR3 is TGCGCCAGCAGCCGACAGGGGGGAGGCACTGAAGCTTTCTTT.

This clone was seen only once. J is TRBJ2-7 and V is TRBV2; the D gene is possibly TRBD2 (6 bases). Germline CDR1 reads SNHLY; CDR2 reads FYNNEI. Trimming cost V 4 bases and J 7 bases, with 11 bases left between them. The CDR3 covers 12 residues. The CDR3 sequence is CASSGGLGEQYF. As DNA, the CDR3 is TGTGCCAGCAGTGGGGGACTTGGGGAGCAGTACTTC.

This chain uses TRBV9 with TRBJ2-3; 13 positions match TRBD2. Germline loops: CDR1 SGDLS, CDR2 YYNGEE. The CDR3 contains 15 residues. Trimming at V came to 6 bases and at J to 3 bases, leaving 4 bases not matched to a gene. In DNA form, the CDR3 reads TGTGCCAGCACCCCGGGACTAGCGGGGACAGATACGCAGTATTTT. The encoded protein is CASTPGLAGTDTQYF.